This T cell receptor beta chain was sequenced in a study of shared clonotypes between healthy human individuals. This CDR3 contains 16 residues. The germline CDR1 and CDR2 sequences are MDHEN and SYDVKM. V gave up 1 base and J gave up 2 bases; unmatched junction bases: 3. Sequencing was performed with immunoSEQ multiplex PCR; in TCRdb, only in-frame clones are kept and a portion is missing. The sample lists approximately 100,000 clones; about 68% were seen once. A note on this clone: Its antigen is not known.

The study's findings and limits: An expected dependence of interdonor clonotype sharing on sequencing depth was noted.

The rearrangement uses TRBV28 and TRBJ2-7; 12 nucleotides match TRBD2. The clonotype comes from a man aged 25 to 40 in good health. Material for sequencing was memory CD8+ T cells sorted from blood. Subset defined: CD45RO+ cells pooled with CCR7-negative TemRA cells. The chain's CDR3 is CASSLLTSGSPYEQYF. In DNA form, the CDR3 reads TGTGCCAGCAGTTTATTGACTAGCGGGAGCCCCTACGAGCAGTACTTC.